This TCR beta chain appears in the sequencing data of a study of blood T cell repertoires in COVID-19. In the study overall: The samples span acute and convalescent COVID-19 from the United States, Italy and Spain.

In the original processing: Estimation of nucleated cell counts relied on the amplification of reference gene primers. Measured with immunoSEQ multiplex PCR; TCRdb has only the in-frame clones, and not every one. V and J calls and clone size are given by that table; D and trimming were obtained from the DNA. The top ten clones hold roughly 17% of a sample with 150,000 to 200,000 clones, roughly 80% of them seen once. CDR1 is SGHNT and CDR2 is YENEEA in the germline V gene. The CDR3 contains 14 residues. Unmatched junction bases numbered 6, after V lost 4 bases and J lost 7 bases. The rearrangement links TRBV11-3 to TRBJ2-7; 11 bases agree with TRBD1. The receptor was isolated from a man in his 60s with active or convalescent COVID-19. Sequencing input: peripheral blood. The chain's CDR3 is CASSSSGTGGEQYF. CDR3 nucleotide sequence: TGTGCCAGCAGCTCTTCCGGGACAGGGGGTGAGCAGTACTTC.